Listed below are T cell receptor beta chains from one sample, sequenced in a study of cytomegalovirus exposure and HLA in healthy donors. Method: immunoSEQ multiplex PCR; TCRdb's copy keeps in-frame clones and lacks some. There are 190,000 or so clones in the sample; approximately 80% occur only once, and roughly 10% lies in the top ten. The specimen was PBMCs. Receptors originate from a woman between 50 and 59 years old in good health and CMV-seropositive. Both conserved end residues are part of each CDR3. Fields, in order: V gene, J gene, D gene, clone size, CDR3 DNA, CDR3 protein. The D gene is left open where the match is weak. Expanded clones get a size class; other rows say once, few or many, or leave the size out.

V gene: TRBV6-1
J gene: TRBJ2-5
D gene: TRBD2
clone size: NA
CDR3 DNA: TGTGCCAGCAGTGAACGGCCTCGTGGCGGGGGGACCCAAGAGACCCAGTACTTC
CDR3 protein: CASSERPRGGGTQETQYF

V gene: TRBV7-2
J gene: TRBJ2-2
D gene: TRBD1
clone size: NA
CDR3 DNA: TGTGCCAGCAGTCGGGACAGGGGGACCACCGGGGAGCTGTTTTTT
CDR3 protein: CASSRDRGTTGELFF

V gene: TRBV29-1
J gene: TRBJ2-5
D gene: NA
clone size: NA
CDR3 DNA: TGCAGCGTCCACTCCGGTAGGGGCTCCCCAGAGACCCAGTACTTC
CDR3 protein: CSVHSGRGSPETQYF

V gene: TRBV5-1
J gene: TRBJ2-7
D gene: NA
clone size: once
CDR3 DNA: TGCGCCAGCATCACCGACACAAACCTCTACGAGCAGTACTTC
CDR3 protein: CASITDTNLYEQYF

V gene: TRBV5-1
J gene: TRBJ2-1
D gene: TRBD2
clone size: NA
CDR3 DNA: TGCGCCAGCAGCTTACTAGCGGGGGGTAACAATGAGCAGTTCTTC
CDR3 protein: CASSLLAGGNNEQFF

V gene: TRBV7-9
J gene: TRBJ1-4
D gene: TRBD1
clone size: few
CDR3 DNA: TGTGCCAGCAGCTCTCCGGGACAGATAAATGAAAAACTGTTTTTT
CDR3 protein: CASSSPGQINEKLFF

V gene: TRBV7-2
J gene: TRBJ1-6
D gene: NA
clone size: NA
CDR3 DNA: TGTGCCAGCAGCACGGGAGCGCATAATTCACCCCTCCACTTT
CDR3 protein: CASSTGAHNSPLHF

V gene: TRBV5-6
J gene: TRBJ1-2
D gene: NA
clone size: NA
CDR3 DNA: TGTGCCAGCAGCCCGGGGGGGGGCCAACCTTATGGCTACACCTTC
CDR3 protein: CASSPGGGQPYGYTF

V gene: TRBV18
J gene: TRBJ1-2
D gene: TRBD1
clone size: NA
CDR3 DNA: TGTGCCAGCTCACCGGGGACAGGGTGGGGCTACACCTTC
CDR3 protein: CASSPGTGWGYTF

V gene: TRBV5-1
J gene: TRBJ2-7
D gene: NA
clone size: once
CDR3 DNA: TGCGCCAGCAGCTTGGAAGGGGCAGGCTCCTACGAGCAGTACTTC
CDR3 protein: CASSLEGAGSYEQYF

V gene: TRBV28
J gene: TRBJ2-7
D gene: TRBD2
clone size: NA
CDR3 DNA: TGTGCCAGCAGTAGGGGGACTAGCGGGGGGCCCGACGAGCAGTACTTC
CDR3 protein: CASSRGTSGGPDEQYF

V gene: TRBV4-3
J gene: TRBJ1-1
D gene: NA
clone size: NA
CDR3 DNA: TGCGCCAGCAGCCAGGACAGACCCAACCTGAACACTGAAGCTTTCTTT
CDR3 protein: CASSQDRPNLNTEAFF

V gene: TRBV23-1
J gene: TRBJ1-1
D gene: NA
clone size: NA
CDR3 DNA: TGCGCCAGCGGTTCTCGGGGGCGGGGGCCCACTGAAGCTTTCTTT
CDR3 protein: CASGSRGRGPTEAFF

V gene: TRBV9
J gene: TRBJ2-7
D gene: TRBD1
clone size: NA
CDR3 DNA: TGTGCCAGCAGCGCGACCCGGGACAGACGCTCCTACGAGCAGTACTTC
CDR3 protein: CASSATRDRRSYEQYF

V gene: TRBV10-1
J gene: TRBJ2-1
D gene: TRBD2
clone size: once
CDR3 DNA: TGCGCCAGCAGTTCACTAGCGGGGGTAAGCGATGAGCAGTTCTTC
CDR3 protein: CASSSLAGVSDEQFF

V gene: TRBV6-5
J gene: TRBJ1-3
D gene: NA
clone size: NA
CDR3 DNA: TGTGCCAGCAGACAGGACCGCTCTGGAAACACCATATATTTT
CDR3 protein: CASRQDRSGNTIYF

V gene: TRBV19
J gene: TRBJ1-2
D gene: NA
clone size: NA
CDR3 DNA: TGTGCCAGTAGTAGCAGGCCAGAATCTTTCTATGGCTACACCTTC
CDR3 protein: CASSSRPESFYGYTF